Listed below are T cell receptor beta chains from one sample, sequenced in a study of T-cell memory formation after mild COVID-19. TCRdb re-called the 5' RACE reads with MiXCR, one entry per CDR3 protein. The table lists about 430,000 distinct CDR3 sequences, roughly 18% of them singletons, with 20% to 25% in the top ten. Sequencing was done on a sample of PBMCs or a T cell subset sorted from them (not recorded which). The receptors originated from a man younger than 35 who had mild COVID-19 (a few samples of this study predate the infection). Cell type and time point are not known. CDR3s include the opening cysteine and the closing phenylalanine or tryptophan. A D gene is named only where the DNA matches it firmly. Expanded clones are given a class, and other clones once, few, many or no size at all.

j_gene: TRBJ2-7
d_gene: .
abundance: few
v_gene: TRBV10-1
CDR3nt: TGCGCCAGCAGTGAGTCAAGGACCGGGGACTACGAGCAGTACTTC
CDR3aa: CASSESRTGDYEQYF

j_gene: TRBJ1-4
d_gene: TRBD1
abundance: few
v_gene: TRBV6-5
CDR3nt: TGTGCCAGCAGTACCGGGACAGGGATCGAAAAACTGTTTTTT
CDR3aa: CASSTGTGIEKLFF

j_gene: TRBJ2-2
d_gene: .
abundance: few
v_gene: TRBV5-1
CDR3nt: TGCGCCAGCAGCGGCGTTCAGAACACCGGGGAGCTGTTTTTT
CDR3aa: CASSGVQNTGELFF

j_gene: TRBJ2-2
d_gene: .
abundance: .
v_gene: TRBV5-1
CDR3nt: TGCGCCAGCAGCTTGCCCGGGGCCGCGAACACCGGGGAGCTGTTTTTT
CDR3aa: CASSLPGAANTGELFF

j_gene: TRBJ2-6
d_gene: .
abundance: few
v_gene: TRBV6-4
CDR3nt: TGTGCCAGCAGTGACTCGAAATCTGGGGCCAACGTCCTGACTTTC
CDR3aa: CASSDSKSGANVLTF

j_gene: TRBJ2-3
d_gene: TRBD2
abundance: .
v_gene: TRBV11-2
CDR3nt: TGTGCCAGCAGCTCCACTAGCGGGGGGCCAGATACGCAGTATTTT
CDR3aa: CASSSTSGGPDTQYF

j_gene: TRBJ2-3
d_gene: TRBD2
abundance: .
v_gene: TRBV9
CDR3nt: TGTGCCAGCCGCAGCGGGGGGGTTGGAGATACGCAGTATTTT
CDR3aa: CASRSGGVGDTQYF

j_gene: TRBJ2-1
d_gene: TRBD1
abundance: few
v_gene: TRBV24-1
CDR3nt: TGTGCCACCAGTGAGGACACCGGGACAGCCTACAATGAGCAGTTCTTC
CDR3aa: CATSEDTGTAYNEQFF

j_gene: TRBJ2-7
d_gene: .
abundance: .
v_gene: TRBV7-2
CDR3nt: TGTGCCAGCAGCTTTAGTTGGGATCCGCAGTACTTC
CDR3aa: CASSFSWDPQYF

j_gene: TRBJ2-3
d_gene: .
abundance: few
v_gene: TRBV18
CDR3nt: TGTGCCAGCTCACCGGCTCGGCTAGATACGCAGTATTTT
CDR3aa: CASSPARLDTQYF

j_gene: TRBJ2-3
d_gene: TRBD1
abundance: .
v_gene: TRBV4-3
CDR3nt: TGCGCCAGCAGCCAAGCGGCTGGGACAGGGGGCAGCACAGATACGCAGTATTTT
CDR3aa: CASSQAAGTGGSTDTQYF

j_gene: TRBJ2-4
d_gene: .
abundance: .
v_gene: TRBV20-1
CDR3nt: TGCAGTGCTAGAGCCCCGCCGCGCAAGCTAGCCAAAAACATTCAGTACTTC
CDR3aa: CSARAPPRKLAKNIQYF

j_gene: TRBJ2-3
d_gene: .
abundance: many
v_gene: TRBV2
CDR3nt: TGTGCCAGCAAAGGACTATATATCGATACGCAGTATTTT
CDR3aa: CASKGLYIDTQYF

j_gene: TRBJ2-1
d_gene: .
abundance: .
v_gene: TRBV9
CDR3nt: TGTGCCAGCAGCCCACGACAGACTTTTTACAATGAGCAGTTCTTC
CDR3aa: CASSPRQTFYNEQFF

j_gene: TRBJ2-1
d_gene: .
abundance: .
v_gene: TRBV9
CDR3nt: TGTGCCAGCAGCGTAGACGGTAGGGGGACGGGTGAGCAGTTCTTC
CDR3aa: CASSVDGRGTGEQFF

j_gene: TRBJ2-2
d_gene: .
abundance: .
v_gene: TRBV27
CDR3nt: TGTGCCAGCAGTTTAGACGGTCTTTCCGGGGAGCTGTTTTTT
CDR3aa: CASSLDGLSGELFF

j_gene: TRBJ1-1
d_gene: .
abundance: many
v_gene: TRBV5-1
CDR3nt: TGCGCCAGCAGCTTGCAGGGACCGAACACTGAAGCTTTCTTT
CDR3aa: CASSLQGPNTEAFF

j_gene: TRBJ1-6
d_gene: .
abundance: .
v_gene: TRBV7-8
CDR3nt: TGTGCCAGCAGCTTAGGACAGCCCGCAGGCTATAATTCACCCCTCCACTTT
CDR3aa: CASSLGQPAGYNSPLHF